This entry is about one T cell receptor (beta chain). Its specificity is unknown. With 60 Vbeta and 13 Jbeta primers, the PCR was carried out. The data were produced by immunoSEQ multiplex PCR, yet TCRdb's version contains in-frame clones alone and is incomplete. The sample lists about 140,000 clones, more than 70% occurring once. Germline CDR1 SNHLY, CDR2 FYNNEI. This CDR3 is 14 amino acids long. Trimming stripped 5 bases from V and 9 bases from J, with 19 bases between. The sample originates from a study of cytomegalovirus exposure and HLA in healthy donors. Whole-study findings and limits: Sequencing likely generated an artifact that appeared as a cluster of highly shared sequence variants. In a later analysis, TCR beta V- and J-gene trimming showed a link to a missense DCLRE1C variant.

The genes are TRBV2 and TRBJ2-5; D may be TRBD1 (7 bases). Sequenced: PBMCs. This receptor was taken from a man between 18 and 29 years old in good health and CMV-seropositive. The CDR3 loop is CASSPDRDWGAQYF. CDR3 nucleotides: TGTGCCAGCAGTCCTGACAGGGACTGGGGTGCCCAGTACTTC.